The 26 T cell receptor beta chains listed next were all sequenced from one sample in a study of T cell responses to AZD1222 COVID-19 vaccine. Sequencing was performed with immunoSEQ multiplex PCR; in TCRdb, only in-frame clones are kept and a portion is missing. Here the sample spans some 130,000 clones, over 90% being singletons. This specimen consisted of peripheral blood, obtained on day 0 of AZD1222 vaccination. The receptors here all came from an adult in good health.

In DNA, the CDR3 is TGTGCCAGCAGTGACTCAACAGGGGACTATGGCTACACCTTC. Amino acid sequence: CASSDSTGDYGYTF. The genes are TRBV2 and TRBJ1-2, with 7 bases aligning to TRBD1. The V and J ends lost 3 bases and 3 bases, in that order; junction bases with no gene match: 4. Germline-derived CDR1 and CDR2 are SNHLY and FYNNEI. CDR3 size: 14 residues.

The rearrangement uses TRBV28 and TRBJ2-3; D is unresolved. Trimming removed 2 bases at V and 0 bases at J, with 6 bases between. Germline CDR1 reads MDHEN; CDR2 reads SYDVKM. This CDR3 has 14 residues. Here the CDR3 DNA reads TGTGCCAGCAGTTTACCGGATAGCACAGATACGCAGTATTTT. This codes for CASSLPDSTDTQYF.

This clone was recorded only once. The rearrangement joins TRBV25-1 to TRBJ1-1; no firm D call. Germline CDR1 is MGHDK and CDR2 is SYGVNS. Trimming removed 1 base at V and 5 bases at J, with 8 bases between. CDR3 length: 13 residues. The CDR3 DNA follows: TGTGCCAGCAGTGAATTACGAGGTACTGAAGCTTTCTTT. Its translation is CASSELRGTEAFF.

V and J are TRBV27 and TRBJ1-2, with D unresolved. CDR1 and CDR2 (germline): MNHEY, SMNVEV (reference sequence). The CDR3 runs to 14 residues. V lost 5 bases to trimming and J lost 4 bases, with 14 bases between them. This chain's CDR3 is CASSPTHGLYGYTF. CDR3 bases: TGTGCCAGCAGTCCAACCCACGGCCTCTATGGCTACACCTTC.

The chain uses TRBV5-1 and TRBJ2-5, with D uncertain. This CDR3 spans 15 amino acids. Trimming removed 2 bases at V and 4 bases at J, with 15 bases between. In germline, CDR1 is SGHRS, CDR2 YFSETQ. CDR3 protein: CASSFSRLRLETQYF. CDR3 bases: TGCGCCAGCAGCTTCTCCCGGCTTCGGTTAGAGACCCAGTACTTC.

The V call is TRBV18, the J call TRBJ2-3; 14 nucleotides agree with TRBD2. V lost 4 bases to trimming and J lost 0 bases; unmatched junction nucleotides: 12. Per germline, CDR1 KGHSH and CDR2 LQKENI. CDR3 length: 20 residues. CDR3 sequence (DNA): TGTGCCAGCTCACTCCTAAGACTAGCGGGAGGGTTCTCGAGCACAGATACGCAGTATTTT. Translated: CASSLLRLAGGFSSTDTQYF.

This sequence joins TRBV24-1 and TRBJ2-1; 11 bases line up with TRBD2. V was clipped by 6 bases and J by 7 bases; unmatched bases: 10. Per germline, CDR1 KGHDR and CDR2 SFDVKD. This CDR3 contains 16 residues. CDR3 sequence (DNA): TGTGCCACCAGTAAATCAGCTAGCGGGAGGATGAATGAGCAGTTCTTC. It specifies CATSKSASGRMNEQFF.

J is TRBJ1-6 and V is TRBV6-1, with D tentatively TRBD1 (5 bases). Germline values: CDR1 MNHNS, CDR2 SASEGT. The V end lost 2 bases, the J end lost 5 bases, and 7 bases lay between the germline ends. This CDR3 is 14 amino acids long. As DNA, the CDR3 is TGTGCCAGCAGTGAAAGAGGGGATAATTCACCCCTCCACTTT. Amino acids: CASSERGDNSPLHF.

The CDR3 sequence: CASSQDMTGGQPQHF. The CDR3 coding sequence is TGTGCCAGCAGCCAAGATATGACAGGGGGTCAGCCCCAGCATTTT. The V call is TRBV3-1 (or the pseudogene TRBV3-2), the J call TRBJ1-5, with TRBD1 matching 9 bases. The junction had 3 bases not matched to a gene; V was cut back by 0 bases and J by 6 bases. The CDR3 is 15 residues long. Germline V gene sequence: CDR1 LGHDT, CDR2 YNNKEL (reference sequence).

This rearrangement joins TRBV19 to TRBJ2-7; no clear D. CDR3 length equals 15 residues. V was trimmed by 2 bases and J by 3 bases, leaving 14 bases between them. Germline V gene data show CDR1 as LNHDA and CDR2 as SQIVND (reference sequence). The CDR3 loop reads CASSIRPTTSYEQYF. CDR3 nucleotides: TGTGCCAGTAGTATACGTCCCACTACCAGCTACGAGCAGTACTTC.

The V call is TRBV6-2 or TRBV6-3, the J call TRBJ2-1; D tentatively fits TRBD1 or TRBD2 (5 bases each). The CDR3 sequence is 16 residues long. CDR1 and CDR2 from the germline V gene are MNHEY and SVGEGT. V gave up 0 bases and J gave up 0 bases, with 9 bases separating them. The CDR3 region is CASSYSGESSYNEQFF. The CDR3 bases are TGTGCCAGCAGTTACTCGGGGGAGAGCTCCTACAATGAGCAGTTCTTC.

The chain recombines TRBV27 with TRBJ2-2; D unresolved. CDR1 and CDR2 from the germline V gene are MNHEY and SMNVEV (reference sequence). The CDR3 loop spans 16 amino acids. Trimming pared 1 base from V and 7 bases from J, leaving 16 bases between. CDR3: CASSLLLADGGGELFF. DNA of the CDR3: TGTGCCAGCAGTTTATTATTAGCAGATGGTGGCGGGGAGCTGTTTTTT.

The J gene is TRBJ1-1, the V gene TRBV21-1. TRBV21-1 is a pseudogene. The CDR3 totals 16 residues. The CDR3 DNA sequence: TGTGCCAGCAGCATCCGGAGGGATTGGTTGAACACTGAAGCTTTCTTT. Residues: CASSIRRDWLNTEAFF.

The rearrangement links TRBV5-1 to TRBJ2-3, with 8 bases fitting TRBD2. V lost 7 bases, J lost 2 bases, and 9 bases stayed unmatched. Germline V gene sequence: CDR1 SGHRS, CDR2 YFSETQ. This CDR3 is 15 amino acids long. CDR3 sequence reads: CASRILSGVTDTQYF. In DNA form, the CDR3 reads TGCGCCAGCCGGATCCTTAGCGGGGTCACAGATACGCAGTATTTT.

The CDR3 DNA is TGTGCCATCAGTGAGTCGCCCGGGTCCAGCACAGATACGCAGTATTTT. Translated, it gives CAISESPGSSTDTQYF. The J gene is TRBJ2-3, the V gene TRBV10-3; D remains unclear. Germline loops: CDR1 ENHRY, CDR2 SYGVKD. Trimming shortened V by 0 bases and J by 0 bases, and 10 bases separated the two germline ends. The CDR3 runs 16 residues.

V and J are TRBV3-1 (or the pseudogene TRBV3-2) and TRBJ1-3; the match to TRBD1 covers 7 bases. Trimming cost V 4 bases and J 4 bases; bases outside gene matches: 7. CDR1 and CDR2 (germline): LGHDT, YNNKEL (reference sequence). The CDR3 runs 15 residues. The CDR3 loop is CASSRLTGDGNTIYF. The CDR3 nucleotides are TGTGCCAGCAGCCGGTTAACAGGGGACGGAAACACCATATATTTT.

This chain connects TRBV3-1 (or the pseudogene TRBV3-2) to TRBJ2-1; 10 nucleotides align to TRBD2. Looked up from germline, CDR1 is LGHDT and CDR2 is YNNKEL (reference sequence). V dropped 7 bases and J dropped 8; count of bases not matched to a gene: 5. This CDR3 has 13 amino acids. CDR3 DNA: TGTGCCAGCACCCCTAGCGGGAGCTATGAGCAGTTCTTC. It yields the protein CASTPSGSYEQFF.

The rearrangement joins TRBV11-3 to TRBJ2-1; 8 bases line up with TRBD2. This CDR3 contains 15 residues. CDR1 is SGHNT and CDR2 is YENEEA in the germline V gene. V dropped 1 base and J dropped 8; count of bases not matched to a gene: 7. Written as DNA, the CDR3 is TGTGCCAGCAGCTTAGGACTAGCGAGTGAAGATGAGCAGTTCTTC. It is translated as CASSLGLASEDEQFF. The entire variable domain, with the rest obtained from reference TRBV11-3 and TRBJ2-1, is as follows: EAGVVQSPRYKIIEKKQPVAFWCNPISGHNTLYWYLQNLGQGPELLIRYENEEAVDDSQLPKDRFSAERLKGVDSTLKIQPAELGDSAVYLCASSLGLASEDEQFFGPGTRLTVL.

The J gene is TRBJ2-1, the V gene TRBV7-9, with 11 bases aligning to TRBD2. The trim removed 5 bases at V and 2 bases at J, leaving 5 bases unmatched. CDR1 is SEHNR, CDR2 FQNEAQ, per germline (reference sequence). The CDR3 spans 16 residues. This chain's CDR3 is CASSMGTSGAYNEQFF. DNA of the CDR3: TGTGCCAGCAGCATGGGGACTAGCGGAGCCTACAATGAGCAGTTCTTC.

This sequence joins TRBV7-9 and TRBJ2-7, with TRBD2 matching 7 bases. Germline loops: CDR1 SEHNR, CDR2 FQNEAQ (reference sequence). With V trimmed by 4 bases and J by 6 bases, 9 bases remained unmatched. The CDR3 is 14 amino acids. In DNA, the CDR3 is TGTGCCAGCAGCTCCCGAGGACTAGAGGGCGAGCAGTACTTC. It codes for CASSSRGLEGEQYF.

This chain joins TRBV5-1 and TRBJ1-1, with 8 nucleotides matching TRBD1. The CDR3 sequence is 14 residues long. Looked up from germline, CDR1 is SGHRS and CDR2 is YFSETQ. V dropped 3 bases and J dropped 4; count of bases not matched to a gene: 5. The CDR3 nucleotides read TGCGCCAGCAGCTCGACAGGGGCAGGCACTGAAGCTTTCTTT. It translates to CASSSTGAGTEAFF.

This sequence joins TRBV6-5 and TRBJ2-2; D may be TRBD1 (8 bases). The CDR3 spans 15 residues. Germline loops: CDR1 MNHEY, CDR2 SVGAGI. Trimming took off 10 bases at V and 7 bases at J, with 22 bases between the two ends. The CDR3 nucleotides read TGTGCCACCGAGCAACAGGGGGGGAGCGTCGGGGAGCTGTTTTTT. This translates into CATEQQGGSVGELFF.

The V call is TRBV19, the J call TRBJ2-2, with 14 bases fitting TRBD2. The CDR3 is 17 amino acids. The trim removed 5 bases at V and 4 bases at J, leaving 6 bases unmatched. Looked up from germline, CDR1 is LNHDA and CDR2 is SQIVND (reference sequence). The DNA for the CDR3 is TGTGCCAGTAGTTCCCGGACTAGCGGGAGGACCACCGGGGAGCTGTTTTTT. Translating it yields CASSSRTSGRTTGELFF.

This chain joins TRBV6-5 and TRBJ1-2, with D unresolved. Germline CDR1 MNHEY, CDR2 SVGAGI. Trimming stripped 6 bases from V and 4 bases from J, with 12 bases between. The CDR3 extends over 13 amino acids. The CDR3 DNA follows: TGTGCCAGCAGAAGTCTGGAGGGCTATGGCTACACCTTC. This encodes CASRSLEGYGYTF.

The chain has TRBV6-5 and TRBJ1-6; D is unresolved. CDR1 is MNHEY and CDR2 is SVGAGI in the germline V gene. The V end was cut by 10 bases, the J end by 3 bases, with 13 bases between. The CDR3 is 14 amino acids. The CDR3 is CAIRTFFYNSPLHF. Here the CDR3 DNA reads TGTGCCATCAGGACCTTTTTCTATAATTCACCCCTCCACTTT.

The rearrangement joins TRBV11-2 to TRBJ2-2; 9 nucleotides align to TRBD2. The CDR3 loop spans 18 amino acids. The junction had 7 bases not matched to a gene; V was cut back by 0 bases and J by 2 bases. Germline values: CDR1 SGHAT, CDR2 FQNNGV. CDR3 DNA sequence: TGTGCCAGCAGCTTAGATCCGTCCGGGACTAGCAACACCGGGGAGCTGTTTTTT. Amino acid sequence: CASSLDPSGTSNTGELFF.